Presented here are 8 T cell receptor beta chains from one specimen sequenced in a study of glioma-infiltrating T cells. Using RNA template, CDR3s of TCR alpha and beta were amplified with iRepertoire arm-PCR. TCRdb recomputed calls from the multiplex PCR reads with MiXCR, one row per CDR3 protein. Among 170,000 or so distinct CDR3 sequences listed, over 40% were seen once. The sequenced sample was glioma tissue, nonneoplastic brain tissue, or PBMCs (not recorded which). These receptors were taken from a human donor with low-grade glioma or glioblastoma, undergoing nonglioma brain surgery, or in good health (not recorded which).

On this clonotype: This may be a read error, as it is one base from a much larger clone. The V gene is TRBV20-1, the J gene TRBJ2-5; TRBD1 matches 9 bases. In germline, CDR1 is DFQATT, CDR2 SNEGSKA (reference sequence). The CDR3 extends over 17 amino acids. CDR3 protein: CSDRDGTGRLPEAAQYF. CDR3 nucleotide sequence: TGCAGTGATAGAGACGGGACAGGGCGGCTGCCCGAGGCGGCCCAGTACTTC.

This clonotype was counted ten times or more. The CDR3 is CASSRVGGTEAFF. CDR3 nucleotides: TGTGCCAGCAGCCGCGTTGGGGGGACTGAAGCTTTCTTT. This sequence joins TRBV3-1 and TRBJ1-1; tentative D call: TRBD1 (5 bases). This CDR3 has 13 amino acids. Germline-derived CDR1 and CDR2 are LGHDT and YNNKEL (reference sequence). V gave up 4 bases and J gave up 5 bases, with 11 bases separating them.

About this clonotype: One junction end does not reproduce the germline sequence, and a read error may be involved. J is TRBJ2-5 and V is TRBV6-1; D may be TRBD1 or TRBD2 (6 bases each). Germline V gives CDR1 MNHNS, CDR2 SASEGT. The CDR3 runs 16 residues. DNA of the CDR3: TGTGCCAGCAGTGAAGGAGGTGGGGAAGGGGGGAAGACCAAGTACTTC. This gives the protein CASSEGGGEGGKTKYF.

The J gene is TRBJ2-5, the V gene TRBV6-1, with D perhaps matching TRBD1 (6 bases). The CDR3 contains 15 residues. The germline gives CDR1 MNHNS, CDR2 SASEGT. The V and J ends lost 4 bases and 5 bases respectively, with 17 bases between them. CDR3 DNA: TGTGCCAGCAGTGGAGCGAGGGGGAACTGGGAGACCCAGTACTTC. Protein sequence: CASSGARGNWETQYF.

A remark on this clonotype: The CDR3 does not end in the conserved phenylalanine or tryptophan, so this is likely a read error. This chain links TRBV5-1 with TRBJ2-3; D might be TRBD1 or TRBD2, each matching 5 bases. The germline CDR1 and CDR2 sequences are SGHRS and YFSETQ. CDR3 length: 16 residues. Trimming removed 3 bases at V and 2 bases at J, with 16 bases between. CDR3 sequence (DNA): TGCGCCAGCAGCTATGGGGCTTTGAGGGACACAGATACGCAGTATTTA. Translation: CASSYGALRDTDTQYL.

Many counts were recorded for this clonotype. This chain joins TRBV20-1 and TRBJ2-3; D call uncertain. The V end was cut by 3 bases, the J end by 2 bases, with 9 bases between. Per germline, CDR1 DFQATT and CDR2 SNEGSKA (reference sequence). The CDR3 runs 13 residues. Here the CDR3 DNA reads TGCAGTGCTAGTAGACTTGACACAGATACGCAGTATTTT. Protein: CSASRLDTDTQYF.

Only a few counts were recorded for this clonotype. This chain uses TRBV29-1 with TRBJ1-5; tentatively, D is TRBD1 (6 bases). Germline V gives CDR1 SQVTM, CDR2 ANQGSEA. The CDR3 loop spans 12 amino acids. V was pared by 5 bases and J by 5 bases, with 10 bases between. The CDR3 DNA reads TGCAGCGTTCTGGACAGCGATCAGCCCCAGCATTTT. It encodes CSVLDSDQPQHF. The full variable domain, with the rest looked up from reference TRBV29-1 and TRBJ1-5, is SAVISQKPSRDICQRGTSLTIQCQVDSQVTMMFWYRQQPGQSLTLIATANQGSEATYESGFVIDKFPISRPNLTFSTLTVSNMSPEDSSIYLCSVLDSDQPQHFGDGTRLSIL.

Notes on this clonotype: The junction and the germline gene differ at one end; a read error may be behind it. The chain combines TRBV20-1 with TRBJ1-6; 9 positions match TRBD1. The CDR3 has 14 amino acids. Germline V gene sequence: CDR1 DFQATT, CDR2 SNEGSKA (reference sequence). The CDR3 DNA is TGCAGTGCCATCTCCGGGACAGGGAATTCACCCCTCAACTTT. Translation gives CSAISGTGNSPLNF.